Shown below are 27 T cell receptor beta chains from a single sample sequenced in a study of shared clonotypes between healthy human individuals. Using immunoSEQ multiplex PCR, the repertoire was profiled, and TCRdb retains in-frame clones only, with some absent. In the table there are 1,500,000 or so clones, roughly 95% of which are singletons. Sequencing was done on a sample of naive CD4+ T cells sorted from blood. Documented subset: CD45RA+ positively selected. These receptors were collected from a man aged 25 to 40 in good health.

V usage is TRBV11-2 and J usage is TRBJ2-1, with TRBD2 as a possible D gene (6 bases). Germline loops: CDR1 SGHAT, CDR2 FQNNGV. V was trimmed by 4 bases and J by 11 bases, leaving 12 bases between them. The CDR3 is 12 amino acids. The CDR3 region is CASSYDAGKQFF. The CDR3 nucleotides are TGTGCCAGCAGCTATGACGCGGGAAAGCAGTTCTTC.

The chain has TRBV5-4 and TRBJ2-4, with 10 bases lining up with TRBD1. Germline trimming cut 4 bases from V and 6 bases from J; bases unmatched to any gene: 4. The CDR3 has 14 amino acids. Germline loops: CDR1 SGHNT, CDR2 YYREEE (reference sequence). DNA for the CDR3: TGTGCCAGCAGCCCAAGGACAGGGGGAAACATTCAGTACTTC. Protein product: CASSPRTGGNIQYF.

This sequence joins TRBV11-3 and TRBJ2-5; D is possibly TRBD2 (6 bases). The CDR3 spans 13 residues. The V end was cut by 2 bases, the J end by 4 bases, with 8 bases between. Germline CDR1 is SGHNT and CDR2 is YENEEA. CDR3 DNA: TGTGCCAGCAGCTTACGGGGAGGAGAGACCCAGTACTTC. Translated: CASSLRGGETQYF.

This chain uses TRBV4-1 with TRBJ1-2; 11 nucleotides agree with TRBD1. Germline CDR1 MGHRA, CDR2 YSYEKL. The CDR3 covers 14 residues. The V gene end was trimmed by 5 bases and the J gene end by 2 bases; junction bases not matched to a gene: 1. This CDR3 reads CASSRDRGNYGYTF. The DNA of the CDR3 is TGCGCCAGCAGCAGGGACAGGGGGAACTATGGCTACACCTTC.

This chain joins TRBV28 and TRBJ2-3; 12 nucleotides match TRBD2. CDR1 and CDR2 from the germline V gene are MDHEN and SYDVKM. The CDR3 is 15 amino acids. Losses at the gene ends were 1 base for V and 9 bases for J; bases not matched to a gene: 5. The CDR3 reads CASSLSSGRAGTQYF. CDR3 DNA sequence: TGTGCCAGCAGTTTATCTAGCGGGAGGGCCGGGACGCAGTATTTT.

The J gene is TRBJ1-1, the V gene TRBV10-3; D is undetermined. V lost 3 bases to trimming and J lost 5 bases, with 7 bases between them. Germline V CDR1 and CDR2: ENHRY, SYGVKD. The CDR3 sequence is 12 residues long. The CDR3 bases are TGTGCCATCAGTGAAGTTCGGACTGAAGCTTTCTTT. It yields the protein CAISEVRTEAFF.

The genes are TRBV4-1 and TRBJ2-7; 8 bases line up with TRBD1. V trimming: 4 bases; J trimming: 5 bases; junction bases outside the gene matches: 16. The V gene's germline CDR1 is MGHRA and CDR2 YSYEKL. The CDR3 has 17 residues. CDR3 DNA: TGCGCCAGCAGCCGCCCCGAGGACAGGGAACCGAGGGACGAGCAGTACTTC. It yields the protein CASSRPEDREPRDEQYF.

This clone was seen a single time. The chain couples TRBV27 to TRBJ2-4; a possible D gene is TRBD1 (6 bases). The CDR3 totals 18 residues. V was shortened by 6 bases and J by 0 bases, with 21 bases between the two germline ends. In germline, CDR1 is MNHEY, CDR2 SMNVEV (reference sequence). In DNA form, the CDR3 reads TGTGCCAGCAGGTTACCCCTTTGGACAGTCCTAGCCAAAAACATTCAGTACTTC. This encodes CASRLPLWTVLAKNIQYF.

The rearrangement links TRBV19 to TRBJ2-1; TRBD2 matches 7 bases. CDR3 length equals 14 residues. V lost 3 bases, J lost 7 bases, and 6 bases stayed unmatched. Germline lookup yields CDR1 LNHDA and CDR2 SQIVND (reference sequence). CDR3 nucleotides: TGTGCCAGTAGTATGGGCGGGAGAACGAATGAGCAGTTCTTC. Amino acids: CASSMGGRTNEQFF.

The chain employs TRBV29-1 and TRBJ1-1; D is perhaps TRBD1 (6 bases). V was trimmed by 6 bases and J by 4 bases, leaving 18 bases between them. The germline V gene has CDR1 SQVTM and CDR2 ANQGSEA. The CDR3 spans 14 residues. The CDR3 loop is CSVPARGVATEAFF. The CDR3 bases are TGCAGCGTCCCAGCCAGGGGCGTAGCCACTGAAGCTTTCTTT.

The V gene is TRBV5-8, the J gene TRBJ2-7; 8 bases match TRBD1. Germline V gene lookup returns CDR1 SGHTS and CDR2 YDEGEE. The CDR3 covers 14 residues. Trimming took 5 bases from V and 3 from J; bases not matched to a gene: 7. The chain's CDR3 is CASSRTGGLYEQYF. The CDR3 DNA is TGTGCCAGCAGTCGAACAGGGGGGCTCTACGAGCAGTACTTC.

This clone was recorded once. Within the sample, other DNA sequences also encode this same CDR3. The chain employs TRBV11-2 and TRBJ2-1, with a weak D call TRBD2 (5 bases). Germline CDR1 and CDR2: SGHAT and FQNNGV. The germline V and J ends were trimmed by 1 base and 7 bases, with 8 bases remaining between them. The CDR3 contains 13 residues. CDR3 region: CASSLVLGNEQFF. DNA of the CDR3: TGTGCCAGCAGCTTAGTACTAGGAAATGAGCAGTTCTTC.

The chain is built from TRBV14 and TRBJ2-1; D remains ambiguous. Per germline, CDR1 SGHDN and CDR2 FVKESK. The CDR3 extends over 11 amino acids. Trimming pared 1 base from V and 7 bases from J, leaving 2 bases between. CDR3 loop: CASSQANEQFF. In nucleotides, the CDR3 is TGTGCCAGCAGCCAAGCGAATGAGCAGTTCTTC.

V is TRBV10-3 and J is TRBJ1-3; no reliable D call. The CDR3 is 14 amino acids. Germline V gene sequence: CDR1 ENHRY, CDR2 SYGVKD. V gave up 8 bases and J gave up 0 bases, with 11 bases separating them. The CDR3 coding sequence is TGTGCCATCCTGAGCAGTCGCTCTGGAAACACCATATATTTT. Encoded protein: CAILSSRSGNTIYF.

The chain carries TRBV15 and TRBJ2-1, with 7 bases identical to TRBD2. Germline V gene data show CDR1 as LNHNV and CDR2 as YYDKDF (reference sequence). Losses at the gene ends were 3 bases for V and 3 bases for J; bases not matched to a gene: 5. This CDR3 is 15 amino acids long. CDR3 amino acids: CATSRPSGNYNEQFF. In DNA, the CDR3 is TGTGCCACCAGCAGGCCTAGCGGCAACTACAATGAGCAGTTCTTC.

The chain recombines TRBV18 with TRBJ2-3, with D perhaps matching TRBD2 (5 bases). The CDR3 extends over 17 amino acids. The germline V and J ends were trimmed by 0 bases and 4 bases, with 17 bases remaining between them. Germline V gene sequence: CDR1 KGHSH, CDR2 LQKENI. The CDR3 here is CASSPPSRKGGADTQYF. For the CDR3, the DNA is TGTGCCAGCTCACCACCGTCCCGGAAAGGAGGTGCAGATACGCAGTATTTT. The full variable domain, rest sourced from reference TRBV18 and TRBJ2-3, is NAGVMQNPRHLVRRRGQEARLRCSPMKGHSHVYWYRQLPEEGLKFMVYLQKENIIDESGMPKERFSAEFPKEGPSILRIQQVVRGDSAAYFCASSPPSRKGGADTQYFGPGTRLTVL.

This clone was observed a handful of times. The chain combines TRBV18 with TRBJ2-1; TRBD1 matches at 7 bases. Germline V gives CDR1 KGHSH, CDR2 LQKENI. With V trimmed by 5 bases and J by 4 bases, 20 bases remained unmatched. CDR3 length equals 19 residues. The CDR3 DNA is TGTGCCAGCTCAGCAACCACAGGCCCGATCGACAGGGCTTACAATGAGCAGTTCTTC. Translation gives CASSATTGPIDRAYNEQFF.

This chain links TRBV2 with TRBJ1-4, with TRBD1 as a possible D gene (6 bases). Trimming shortened V by 6 bases and J by 7 bases, and 18 bases separated the two germline ends. From germline, CDR1 is SNHLY and CDR2 FYNNEI. The CDR3 is 15 residues long. CDR3 sequence reads: CASSRPGGHGEKLFF. The CDR3, as DNA: TGTGCCAGCAGCCGACCCGGGGGCCACGGTGAAAAACTGTTTTTT.

The genes are TRBV5-5 and TRBJ2-7, with D tentatively TRBD1 (6 bases). Germline CDR1 and CDR2: SGHKS and YYEKEE (reference sequence). The V end lost 0 bases, the J end lost 8 bases, and 15 bases lay between the germline ends. The CDR3 sequence is 14 residues long. Here the CDR3 reads CASSLVTPGHQQYF. The CDR3 DNA reads as TGTGCCAGCAGCTTGGTCACACCGGGACATCAGCAGTACTTC.

The chain couples TRBV6-1 to TRBJ1-2; D is uncertain. In germline, CDR1 is MNHNS, CDR2 SASEGT. This CDR3 is built from 11 residues. Trimming took off 5 bases at V and 7 bases at J, with 8 bases between the two ends. The CDR3 nucleotides are TGTGCCAGCAGTAGACGAAGTGGCTACACCTTC. The encoded protein is CASSRRSGYTF.

The genes are TRBV7-2 and TRBJ1-2, with 8 bases that match TRBD1. Germline assignment: CDR1 SGHTA and CDR2 FQGNSA. Trimming took 4 bases from V and 6 from J; bases not matched to a gene: 7. The CDR3 covers 14 residues. CDR3 residues: CASSYRGQVHGYTF. CDR3 nucleotide sequence: TGTGCCAGCAGCTACCGGGGACAGGTCCATGGCTACACCTTC.

This clone has only one observation. The rearrangement joins TRBV5-1 to TRBJ2-3; D is undetermined. V dropped 2 bases and J dropped 2 bases, with 9 bases sitting between them. The CDR3 runs to 14 residues. Germline V CDR1 and CDR2: SGHRS, YFSETQ. CDR3 in amino acids: CASSFGLLTDTQYF. CDR3 coding DNA: TGCGCCAGCAGCTTTGGCTTACTCACAGATACGCAGTATTTT.

This chain connects TRBV25-1 to TRBJ2-2; D unclear. Per the germline V gene, CDR1 is MGHDK and CDR2 is SYGVNS. This CDR3 has 14 residues. The V and J ends lost 1 base and 4 bases respectively, with 7 bases between them. The CDR3 bases are TGTGCCAGCAGTGAATTAGACGTCACCGGGGAGCTGTTTTTT. Residues: CASSELDVTGELFF.

The chain recombines TRBV9 with TRBJ2-5; TRBD2 agrees at 10 bases. The CDR3 covers 15 residues. Trimming cost V 4 bases and J 5 bases; bases outside gene matches: 8. CDR1 SGDLS and CDR2 YYNGEE come from the germline V gene. The CDR3, as DNA: TGTGCCAGCAGCCCCCGGTCTAGCGGGAGTGAGACCCAGTACTTC. It codes for CASSPRSSGSETQYF. The full variable domain, its missing parts supplied by reference TRBV9 and TRBJ2-5, is DSGVTQTPKHLITATGQRVTLRCSPRSGDLSVYWYQQSLDQGLQFLIQYYNGEERAKGNILERFSAQQFPDLHSELNLSSLELGDSALYFCASSPRSSGSETQYFGPGTRLLVL.

V is TRBV15 and J is TRBJ1-5, with unresolved D. The CDR3 is 16 amino acids. Trimming left V 1 base short and J 4 bases short, with 14 bases between. Germline loops: CDR1 LNHNV, CDR2 YYDKDF (reference sequence). CDR3 protein: CATSRVHPMPNQPQHF. CDR3 nucleotide sequence: TGTGCCACCAGCAGAGTACATCCCATGCCGAATCAGCCCCAGCATTTT.

Worth noting for this clone: In the same sample, other DNA sequences code for this CDR3. The V gene is TRBV5-4, the J gene TRBJ2-5; tentative D call: TRBD1 (5 bases). This CDR3 is 13 amino acids long. The germline V and J ends were trimmed by 4 bases and 2 bases, with 9 bases remaining between them. Germline V lookup: CDR1 SGHNT, CDR2 YYREEE (reference sequence). CDR3 sequence (DNA): TGTGCCAGCAGCCTAGACAGACAAGAGACCCAGTACTTC. Its protein is CASSLDRQETQYF.

As for this clone: The same CDR3 arises from other DNA sequences in this sample as well. V is TRBV28 and J is TRBJ2-7; D may be TRBD2 (6 bases). The germline gives CDR1 MDHEN, CDR2 SYDVKM. The CDR3 length is 13 residues. V was cut by 6 bases and J by 3 bases, with 12 bases left in between. The chain's CDR3 is CASSPPGSYEQYF. CDR3 DNA: TGTGCCAGCAGCCCACCCGGGAGCTACGAGCAGTACTTC.